This note documents a single T cell receptor beta chain sequence. What it recognizes is unknown. Germline assignment: CDR1 SGHVS and CDR2 FQNEAQ. The CDR3 is 17 amino acids. J lost 1 base, V lost 8 bases, and 12 bases had no gene match. This entry comes from a study of vaccination and CD4 T cells after COVID-19. On the study more broadly: The authors used overlapping spike peptides from SARS-CoV-2, HCoV-NL63, HCoV-OC43 and HCoV-229E to stimulate cells.

An Oncomine TCR Beta short-read assay was used to sequence the DNA from cultured CD4+ T cells. Once CD4+ T cells had been cultured, genomic DNA was extracted from them. TCRdb recomputed calls from the PCR reads with MiXCR, one row per CDR3 protein. The sample holds about 17,000 distinct CDR3 sequences; 45% to 60% are singletons and the top ten take 20% to 25%. Time point defined: late sampling 161 to 241 days after vaccination in three convalescent patients. Treatment here: approximately nine-day PBMC culture with coronavirus spike peptide pools or control peptides (ViraFEST assay). This sequence joins TRBV7-8 and TRBJ2-1, with 9 bases matching TRBD2. The sequence derives from a human donor who had recovered from COVID-19. The sample was CD4+ T cells from blood, cultured in vitro, taken about 7 months after SARS-CoV-2 vaccination. CDR3 sequence reads: CASSSGGGAGSYNEQFF. The DNA for the CDR3 is TGTGCCAGCTCGTCCGGCGGGGGGGCCGGGTCCTACAATGAGCAGTTCTTC.